This paragraph covers one TCR beta chain sequence. These data come from a study of cytomegalovirus exposure and HLA in healthy donors. Amplification used 60 Vbeta primers and 13 Jbeta primers. The table came from immunoSEQ multiplex PCR; TCRdb's copy has only in-frame clones and leaves some out. The sample consists of approximately 150,000 clones, over 75% of them appearing once. Trimming took 1 base from V and 7 from J; bases not matched to a gene: 9. Germline CDR1 SEHNR, CDR2 FQNEAQ (reference sequence). The CDR3 has 15 residues. V and J are TRBV7-9 and TRBJ2-7; TRBD1 agrees at 8 bases. The source of this sequence is a man aged 40-55 years in good health and CMV-seronegative. Sample: PBMCs. The CDR3 nucleotides are TGTGCCAGCAGCTTAGGGACAGGGAGTTTGCGGGAGCAGTACTTC. This sequence encodes CASSLGTGSLREQYF.